One and the same sample provided the 8 T cell receptor beta chains below, sequenced in a study of blood T cell repertoires in COVID-19. Method: immunoSEQ multiplex PCR; TCRdb's copy keeps in-frame clones and lacks some. The sample lists around 19,000 clones; around 92% were seen once. The specimen was peripheral blood. The receptors derive from a human donor in a cohort sampled during active COVID-19.

A note on this clone: Different DNA sequences within this sample yield the same CDR3. V gene TRBV14 combines with J gene TRBJ1-2, with 8 bases aligning to TRBD1. Germline V gene lookup returns CDR1 SGHDN and CDR2 FVKESK. After removal of 1 base from V and 3 bases from J, the junction contained 10 bases not matched to a gene. The CDR3 consists of 17 residues. For the CDR3, the DNA is TGTGCCAGCAGCCAAGCAGACAGGGGATTCGGTTACTATGGCTACACCTTC. Protein sequence: CASSQADRGFGYYGYTF.

In its sample, this clone was seen once. V and J are TRBV25-1 and TRBJ2-2; the D gene is possibly TRBD2 (5 bases). Trimming pared 1 base from V and 6 bases from J, leaving 9 bases between. The CDR3 is made up of 14 amino acids. Germline V lookup: CDR1 MGHDK, CDR2 SYGVNS. This CDR3 is CASSEFAGPGELFF. In nucleotides, the CDR3 is TGTGCCAGCAGTGAATTCGCGGGCCCCGGGGAGCTGTTTTTT.

The chain employs TRBV7-3 and TRBJ2-7, with 14 positions matching TRBD2. V lost 5 bases and J lost 5; bases outside the gene matches: 8. CDR3 length: 16 amino acids. Germline V gene data show CDR1 as SGHTA and CDR2 as FQGTGA. The CDR3 is CASSLTSGRAGHEQYF. The CDR3 nucleotides are TGTGCCAGCAGCCTGACTAGCGGGAGGGCCGGCCACGAGCAGTACTTC.

The chain recombines TRBV13 with TRBJ1-1; D is perhaps TRBD1 (5 bases). Germline CDR1 is PRHDT and CDR2 is FYEKMQ (reference sequence). The CDR3 extends over 15 amino acids. V dropped 2 bases and J dropped 5 bases, with 15 bases sitting between them. CDR3 in amino acids: CASSLRGRESTEAFF. The CDR3 DNA reads as TGTGCCAGCAGCTTACGGGGGAGGGAGAGTACTGAAGCTTTCTTT.

The chain joins TRBV3-1 (or the pseudogene TRBV3-2) to TRBJ2-7, with 9 positions matching TRBD2. The V and J ends lost 0 bases and 5 bases, in that order; junction bases with no gene match: 5. The CDR3 is made up of 15 amino acids. Germline V gene data show CDR1 as LGHDT and CDR2 as YNNKEL (reference sequence). CDR3 nucleotide sequence: TGTGCCAGCAGCCAAGATATAGGACTAGCGAACGAGCAGTACTTC. Its translation: CASSQDIGLANEQYF.

The chain links TRBV5-8 to TRBJ2-4; the D gene is possibly TRBD2 (6 bases). Germline V gene data show CDR1 as SGHTS and CDR2 as YDEGEE. Trimming removed 0 bases at V and 1 base at J, with 23 bases between. The CDR3 extends over 20 amino acids. The CDR3 DNA is TGTGCCAGCAGCTTGGTTTTTGGGTCTACCGGGAGTAGGGCCAAAAACATTCAGTACTTC. Translating gives CASSLVFGSTGSRAKNIQYF.

V usage is TRBV4-1 and J usage is TRBJ2-7, with 10 positions matching TRBD2. CDR1 MGHRA and CDR2 YSYEKL come from the germline V gene. The CDR3 extends over 15 amino acids. Losses at the gene ends were 4 bases for V and 4 bases for J; bases not matched to a gene: 7. The CDR3 loop is CASSRTSGQTYEQYF. As DNA, the CDR3 is TGCGCCAGCAGCCGGACTAGCGGCCAAACTTACGAGCAGTACTTC.

This rearrangement joins TRBV6-6 to TRBJ2-7, with D possibly matching TRBD1 (8 bases). Trimming left V 0 bases short and J 6 bases short, with 15 bases between. CDR1 and CDR2 (germline): MNHNY, SVGAGI (reference sequence). The CDR3 has 15 residues. The CDR3 sequence is CASSYSREDRVEQYF. CDR3 DNA sequence: TGTGCCAGCAGTTACTCCCGGGAGGACAGGGTCGAGCAGTACTTC.